These 2 T cell receptor beta chains came from one sample sequenced in a study of OX40 agonist ivuxolimab in advanced cancers. Libraries were constructed by the immunoSEQ multiplex PCR assay. What TCRdb holds here is the immuneACCESS table cut down to in-frame rearrangements. Part of the clones is not present; checked against another copy, under half of the missing clones reflect an unresolved V gene, and the others are unexplained. Here the sample has about 46,000 clones; more than 75% occur a single time. The ten largest clones capture roughly 12% of the sample. The sequencing used CD4+ or CD8+ T cells sorted from blood, collected in a trial of the OX40 agonist ivuxolimab. The receptors shown here come from an adult with an advanced solid tumor such as melanoma, head and neck, liver or kidney cancer.

The chain has TRBV5-6 and TRBJ2-5; no clear D. V shed 0 bases and J shed 3 bases, with 6 bases lying between them. Germline V gene sequence: CDR1 SGHDT, CDR2 YYEEEE. The CDR3 length is 13 residues. CDR3 coding DNA: TGTGCCAGCAGCTTGGGTGGCGAAGAGACCCAGTACTTC. It specifies CASSLGGEETQYF.

J is TRBJ1-1 and V is TRBV6-5; D not certain. The CDR3 runs 16 residues. V lost 0 bases to trimming and J lost 3 bases, with 14 bases between them. Germline CDR1 reads MNHEY; CDR2 reads SVGAGI. The CDR3 region is CASSYSIRALDTEAFF. CDR3 DNA sequence: TGTGCCAGCAGTTACTCCATTAGGGCATTGGACACTGAAGCTTTCTTT.